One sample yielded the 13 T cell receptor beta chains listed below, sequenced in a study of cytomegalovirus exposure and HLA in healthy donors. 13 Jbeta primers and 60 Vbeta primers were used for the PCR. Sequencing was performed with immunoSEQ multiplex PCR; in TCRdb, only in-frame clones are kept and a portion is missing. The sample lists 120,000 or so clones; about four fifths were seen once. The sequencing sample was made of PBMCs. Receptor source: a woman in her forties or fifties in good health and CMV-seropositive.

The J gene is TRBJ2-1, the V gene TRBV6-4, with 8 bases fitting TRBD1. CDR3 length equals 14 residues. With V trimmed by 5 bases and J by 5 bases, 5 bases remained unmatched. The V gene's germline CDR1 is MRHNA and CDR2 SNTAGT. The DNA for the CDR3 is TGTGCCAGCAGTCCGACAGGGGCGCACAATGAGCAGTTCTTC. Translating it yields CASSPTGAHNEQFF.

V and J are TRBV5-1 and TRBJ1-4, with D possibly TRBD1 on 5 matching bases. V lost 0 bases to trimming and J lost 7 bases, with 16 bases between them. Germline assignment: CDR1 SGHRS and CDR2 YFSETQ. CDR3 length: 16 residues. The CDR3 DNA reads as TGCGCCAGCAGCTTGGCCGCGCAGGGAATTAGTGAAAAACTGTTTTTT. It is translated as CASSLAAQGISEKLFF.

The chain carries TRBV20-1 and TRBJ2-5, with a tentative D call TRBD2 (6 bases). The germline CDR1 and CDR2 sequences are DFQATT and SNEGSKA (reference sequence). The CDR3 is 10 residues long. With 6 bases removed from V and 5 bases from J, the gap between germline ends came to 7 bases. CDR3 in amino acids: CSAEGETQYF. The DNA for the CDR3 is TGCAGTGCGGAGGGGGAGACCCAGTACTTC.

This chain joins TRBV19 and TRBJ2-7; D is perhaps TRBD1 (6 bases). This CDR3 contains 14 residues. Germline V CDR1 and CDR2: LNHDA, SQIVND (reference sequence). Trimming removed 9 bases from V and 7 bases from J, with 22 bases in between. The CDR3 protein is CASSGDKGPPEQYF. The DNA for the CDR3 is TGTGCCAGCAGTGGGGACAAAGGTCCCCCGGAGCAGTACTTC.

CDR3 nucleotides: TGTGCCAGCAGTAACACCGGACATATCTACGAGCAGTACTTC. Protein sequence: CASSNTGHIYEQYF. The V call is TRBV27, the J call TRBJ2-7; D might be TRBD1 (5 bases). CDR3 length equals 14 residues. Germline lookup yields CDR1 MNHEY and CDR2 SMNVEV (reference sequence). Trimming removed 5 bases from V and 3 bases from J, with 14 bases in between.

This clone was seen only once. The CDR3 nucleotides read TGCGCCAGCAGCCAGTACCATGGGCGCAATCACATGGGAGAGACCCAGTACTTC. This gives the protein CASSQYHGRNHMGETQYF. The chain is built from TRBV4-3 and TRBJ2-5; D not resolved. The CDR3 totals 18 residues. V lost 3 bases and J 4 bases, leaving 24 bases between the germline ends. In germline, CDR1 is LGHNA, CDR2 YSLEER.

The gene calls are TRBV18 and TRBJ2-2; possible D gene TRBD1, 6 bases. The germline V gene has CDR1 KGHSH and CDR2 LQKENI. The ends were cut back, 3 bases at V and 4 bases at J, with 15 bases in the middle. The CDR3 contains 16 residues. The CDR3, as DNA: TGTGCCAGCTCACCTCCTAGCAGGGGTGGCACCGGGGAGCTGTTTTTT. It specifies CASSPPSRGGTGELFF. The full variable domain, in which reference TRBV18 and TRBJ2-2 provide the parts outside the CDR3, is NAGVMQNPRHLVRRRGQEARLRCSPMKGHSHVYWYRQLPEEGLKFMVYLQKENIIDESGMPKERFSAEFPKEGPSILRIQQVVRGDSAAYFCASSPPSRGGTGELFFGEGSRLTVL.

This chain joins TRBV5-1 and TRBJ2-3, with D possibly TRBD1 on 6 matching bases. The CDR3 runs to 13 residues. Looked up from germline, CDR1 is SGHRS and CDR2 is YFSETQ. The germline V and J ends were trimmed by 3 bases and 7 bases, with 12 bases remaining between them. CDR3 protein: CASSSDRPNTQYF. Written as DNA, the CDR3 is TGCGCCAGCAGCTCAGACAGGCCTAATACGCAGTATTTT.

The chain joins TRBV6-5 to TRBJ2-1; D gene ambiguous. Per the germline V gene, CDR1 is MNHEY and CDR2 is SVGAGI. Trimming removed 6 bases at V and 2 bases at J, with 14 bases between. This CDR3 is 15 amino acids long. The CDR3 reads CASSPQGAAYNEQFF. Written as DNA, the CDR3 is TGTGCCAGCAGCCCCCAAGGAGCAGCCTACAATGAGCAGTTCTTC.

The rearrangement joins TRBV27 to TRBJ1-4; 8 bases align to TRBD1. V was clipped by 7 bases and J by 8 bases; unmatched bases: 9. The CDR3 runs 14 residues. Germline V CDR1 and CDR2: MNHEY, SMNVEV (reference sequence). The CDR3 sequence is CASKGQGLLEKLFF. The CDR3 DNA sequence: TGTGCCAGCAAAGGACAGGGATTATTAGAAAAACTGTTTTTT.

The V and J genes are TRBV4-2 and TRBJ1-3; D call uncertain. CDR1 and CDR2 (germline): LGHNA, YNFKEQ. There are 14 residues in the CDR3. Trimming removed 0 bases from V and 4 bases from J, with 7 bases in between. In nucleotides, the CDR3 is TGTGCCAGCAGCCAAGACGGCGGGGGAAACACCATATATTTT. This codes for CASSQDGGGNTIYF.

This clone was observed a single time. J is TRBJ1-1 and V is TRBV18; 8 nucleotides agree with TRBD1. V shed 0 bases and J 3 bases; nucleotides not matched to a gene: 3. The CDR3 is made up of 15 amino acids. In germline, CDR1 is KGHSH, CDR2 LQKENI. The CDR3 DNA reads TGTGCCAGCTCACCACCCTCAGGGGGCTACACTGAAGCTTTCTTT. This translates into CASSPPSGGYTEAFF.

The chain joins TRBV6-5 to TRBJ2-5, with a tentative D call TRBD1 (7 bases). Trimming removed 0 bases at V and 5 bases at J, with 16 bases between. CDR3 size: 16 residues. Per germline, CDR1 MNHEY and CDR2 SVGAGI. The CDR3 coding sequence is TGTGCCAGCAGTTACTCGATTGACAGGGAGGAGGAGACCCAGTACTTC. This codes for CASSYSIDREEETQYF.